Each of the 22 T cell receptor beta chains below was sequenced from the same sample in a study of PD-L1 blockade in urothelial cancer. The time point: peripheral blood 6 weeks after treatment start. Only in-frame clones appear in the TCRdb table, and some are missing; sequencing was by immunoSEQ multiplex PCR. The sample holds some 51,000 clones, around 90% seen once. The sample here was PBMCs, taken around atezolizumab (anti-PD-L1) treatment. The receptors derive from a man aged 60 to 69 with urothelial cancer.

This chain uses TRBV19 with TRBJ2-3; no reliable D call. V shed 3 bases and J shed 2 bases, with 6 bases lying between them. The germline V gene encodes CDR1 LNHDA and CDR2 SQIVND (reference sequence). The CDR3 spans 13 residues. CDR3 sequence (DNA): TGTGCCAGTAGTATGAGAATCACAGATACGCAGTATTTT. This gives the protein CASSMRITDTQYF.

The genes are TRBV2 and TRBJ1-2; D unresolved. Germline V gene data show CDR1 as SNHLY and CDR2 as FYNNEI. The CDR3 consists of 15 residues. V gave up 2 bases and J gave up 4 bases, with 14 bases separating them. The CDR3 DNA reads as TGTGCCAGCAGTGAACTGGGGAGACCCGCCTATGGCTACACCTTC. Encoded protein: CASSELGRPAYGYTF.

The chain links TRBV15 to TRBJ1-5, with 8 bases aligning to TRBD1. Germline assignment: CDR1 LNHNV and CDR2 YYDKDF (reference sequence). With V trimmed by 3 bases and J by 0 bases, 4 bases remained unmatched. CDR3 size: 16 residues. CDR3 protein: CATSSRGRDSNQPQHF. Written as DNA, the CDR3 is TGTGCCACCAGCAGCAGGGGGCGTGATAGCAATCAGCCCCAGCATTTT.

The chain has TRBV19 and TRBJ1-5; TRBD1 aligns across 9 bases. The CDR3 sequence is 15 residues long. V dropped 5 bases and J dropped 4; count of bases not matched to a gene: 6. Germline V gene lookup returns CDR1 LNHDA and CDR2 SQIVND (reference sequence). The CDR3, as DNA: TGTGCCAGTAGTTTGGGACAGGGCCTTAATCAGCCCCAGCATTTT. Translating gives CASSLGQGLNQPQHF.

The rearrangement joins TRBV6-5 to TRBJ2-1, with D perhaps TRBD1 (6 bases). V lost 0 bases and J 7 bases, leaving 13 bases between the germline ends. CDR3 length equals 15 residues. CDR1 is MNHEY, CDR2 SVGAGI, per germline. CDR3 nucleotide sequence: TGTGCCAGCAGTTACTCCGGCAGGGGATTGAATGAGCAGTTCTTC. Translation gives CASSYSGRGLNEQFF.

The J gene is TRBJ2-7, the V gene TRBV4-3; TRBD1 matches at 11 bases. The CDR3 runs 16 residues. Germline V gene lookup returns CDR1 LGHNA and CDR2 YSLEER. The V gene end was trimmed by 0 bases and the J gene end by 3 bases; junction bases not matched to a gene: 4. This chain's CDR3 is CASSQDEGTGGYEQYF. The DNA of the CDR3 is TGCGCCAGCAGCCAAGACGAGGGGACAGGGGGCTACGAGCAGTACTTC.

This sequence joins TRBV5-4 and TRBJ2-3, with TRBD1 matching 11 bases. The germline V gene has CDR1 SGHNT and CDR2 YYREEE (reference sequence). Unmatched junction bases numbered 9, after V lost 1 base and J lost 5 bases. This CDR3 is built from 17 residues. The CDR3 loop is CASSLYSDRGLKDTQYF. Here the CDR3 DNA reads TGTGCCAGCAGCTTGTATTCGGACAGGGGGCTCAAAGATACGCAGTATTTT.

This clone appeared a single time. V is TRBV6-1 and J is TRBJ2-1; 8 nucleotides match TRBD2. Germline-derived CDR1 and CDR2 are MNHNS and SASEGT. J was trimmed by 9 bases and V by 10 bases; bases with no gene match: 17. CDR3 length: 15 residues. The CDR3 is CATFGGGSGSPEQFF. CDR3 DNA: TGTGCCACTTTTGGGGGGGGGAGCGGGAGTCCTGAGCAGTTCTTC.

The chain recombines TRBV5-1 with TRBJ2-2; 7 nucleotides match TRBD1. The CDR3 spans 15 residues. V was clipped by 4 bases and J by 0 bases; unmatched bases: 3. The germline CDR1 and CDR2 sequences are SGHRS and YFSETQ. CDR3 sequence reads: CASSAGTANTGELFF. Here the CDR3 DNA reads TGCGCCAGCAGCGCCGGGACAGCGAACACCGGGGAGCTGTTTTTT.

V is TRBV7-9 and J is TRBJ2-7; 9 bases are a match to TRBD1. The V gene end was trimmed by 4 bases and the J gene end by 5 bases; junction bases not matched to a gene: 9. The CDR3 loop spans 15 amino acids. The V gene's germline CDR1 is SEHNR and CDR2 FQNEAQ (reference sequence). In DNA, the CDR3 is TGTGCCAGCAGCTCGAGGGGACAGGGTAGAGACGAGCAGTACTTC. This encodes CASSSRGQGRDEQYF.

This chain joins TRBV23-1 and TRBJ1-2, with 7 positions matching TRBD1. TRBV23-1 is noted as an ORF with a role that remains uncertain. The ends lost 6 bases at V and 2 bases at J; junction bases unmatched: 6. The CDR3 runs to 14 residues. CDR3 in amino acids: CASRRQGPNYGYTF. The CDR3 nucleotides read TGCGCCAGCAGAAGACAGGGCCCAAACTATGGCTACACCTTC.

The rearrangement joins TRBV6-1 to TRBJ2-1; D gene uncertain. Per the germline V gene, CDR1 is MNHNS and CDR2 is SASEGT. The CDR3 covers 15 residues. V was pared by 2 bases and J by 1 base, with 9 bases between. The CDR3 region is CASSEMYASYNEQFF. CDR3 in DNA: TGTGCCAGCAGTGAAATGTACGCGTCCTACAATGAGCAGTTCTTC.

This chain joins TRBV11-3 and TRBJ2-1; 7 nucleotides match TRBD1. This CDR3 has 13 residues. Trimming took 3 bases from V and 7 from J; bases not matched to a gene: 3. From germline, CDR1 is SGHNT and CDR2 YENEEA. For the CDR3, the DNA is TGTGCCAGCAGCTTCAACAGGGGTAATGAGCAGTTCTTC. Protein sequence: CASSFNRGNEQFF.

The chain is built from TRBV11-2 and TRBJ1-2; 8 bases are a match to TRBD1. Trimming at V came to 1 base and at J to 4 bases, leaving 11 bases not matched to a gene. The CDR3 is made up of 17 amino acids. The germline V gene has CDR1 SGHAT and CDR2 FQNNGV. The CDR3 loop is CASSLAGTGIVRYGYTF. Written as DNA, the CDR3 is TGTGCCAGCAGCTTAGCCGGGACAGGAATAGTTCGCTATGGCTACACCTTC.

This sequence joins TRBV9 and TRBJ1-4, with a weak D call TRBD1 (5 bases). CDR1 and CDR2 from the germline V gene are SGDLS and YYNGEE. Trimming shortened V by 2 bases and J by 3 bases, and 8 bases separated the two germline ends. CDR3 length: 14 amino acids. The CDR3 bases are TGTGCCAGCAGCGTGGGGGAGGCTAATGAAAAACTGTTTTTT. Its translation: CASSVGEANEKLFF.

The genes are TRBV27 and TRBJ2-4; unclear D gene. V was shortened by 5 bases and J by 0 bases, with 17 bases between the two germline ends. Germline V gene lookup returns CDR1 MNHEY and CDR2 SMNVEV (reference sequence). This CDR3 region has 17 residues. In DNA form, the CDR3 reads TGTGCCAGCAGTCCCAGAGCGAATCAGCTAGCCAAAAACATTCAGTACTTC. Protein: CASSPRANQLAKNIQYF.

This clone appeared a single time. J is TRBJ2-3 and V is TRBV7-2; 9 bases are a match to TRBD2. V was clipped by 0 bases and J by 5 bases; unmatched bases: 9. The CDR3 has 17 residues. Germline CDR1 reads SGHTA; CDR2 reads FQGNSA. CDR3: CASSLADSGRGIDTQYF. CDR3 bases: TGTGCCAGCAGCTTAGCGGATAGCGGGAGAGGGATAGATACGCAGTATTTT. The full variable domain, its missing parts supplied by reference TRBV7-2 and TRBJ2-3, is GAGVSQSPSNKVTEKGKDVELRCDPISGHTALYWYRQSLGQGLEFLIYFQGNSAPDKSGLPSDRFSAERTGGSVSTLTIQRTQQEDSAVYLCASSLADSGRGIDTQYFGPGTRLTVL.

The genes are TRBV18 and TRBJ1-1; 7 bases map to TRBD1. This CDR3 is 15 amino acids long. The trim removed 5 bases at V and 0 bases at J, leaving 6 bases unmatched. The V gene's germline CDR1 is KGHSH and CDR2 LQKENI. The CDR3 bases are TGTGCCAGCTCATCGTCTACAGGGGTGAACACTGAAGCTTTCTTT. It yields the protein CASSSSTGVNTEAFF.

The V and J genes are TRBV5-1 and TRBJ2-7; tentatively, D is TRBD2 (5 bases). The germline V and J ends were trimmed by 2 bases and 0 bases, with 6 bases remaining between them. Germline loops: CDR1 SGHRS, CDR2 YFSETQ. The CDR3 is 13 residues long. CDR3 region: CASSFGDSYEQYF. As DNA, the CDR3 is TGCGCCAGCAGCTTCGGGGACTCCTACGAGCAGTACTTC.

The chain recombines TRBV27 with TRBJ1-3; 8 bases fit TRBD1. The V gene's germline CDR1 is MNHEY and CDR2 SMNVEV (reference sequence). J gave up 4 bases and V 5 bases, and 7 bases lay outside the gene matches. CDR3 length: 15 residues. As DNA, the CDR3 is TGTGCCAGCAGTCCAAGGACAGGGCTAGGAAACACCATATATTTT. It yields the protein CASSPRTGLGNTIYF.

The chain joins TRBV5-4 to TRBJ1-1; no clear D. From germline, CDR1 is SGHNT and CDR2 YYREEE (reference sequence). With 0 bases removed from V and 1 base from J, the gap between germline ends came to 7 bases. The CDR3 extends over 14 amino acids. This chain's CDR3 is CASSLGTRNTEAFF. As DNA, the CDR3 is TGTGCCAGCAGCTTGGGCACACGGAACACTGAAGCTTTCTTT.

The J gene is TRBJ2-7, the V gene TRBV9, with a possible D match to TRBD1 (6 bases). The CDR3 has 13 amino acids. The germline V and J ends were trimmed by 1 base and 3 bases, with 8 bases remaining between them. Germline assignment: CDR1 SGDLS and CDR2 YYNGEE. The CDR3 DNA sequence: TGTGCCAGCAGCGTAACAGGGAACTACGAGCAGTACTTC. Its protein is CASSVTGNYEQYF. Looking up the rest from reference TRBV9 and TRBJ2-7 gives the full variable domain: DSGVTQTPKHLITATGQRVTLRCSPRSGDLSVYWYQQSLDQGLQFLIQYYNGEERAKGNILERFSAQQFPDLHSELNLSSLELGDSALYFCASSVTGNYEQYFGPGTRLTVT.